The clone carrying this T cell receptor beta chain was picked up a small number of times. The data originate from a study of blood T cell repertoires in COVID-19. In the study overall: Samples came from the United States, Italy and Spain, spanning acute and convalescent COVID-19. T cells, B-cell-depleted T cells, or PBMCs supplied cDNA or gDNA.

Germline V gene sequence: CDR1 LGHNA, CDR2 YSLEER. The length of the CDR3 is 15 residues. Trimming took 3 bases from V and 0 from J, leaving 9 bases between them. Original processing methods: It was from reference gene primer amplification that nucleated cell counts were estimated. Assay used: immunoSEQ multiplex PCR; TCRdb lists only in-frame clones, some missing. From that table come the V and J calls and clone size; the DNA was used to work out D and trimming. The repertoire holds 110,000 to 150,000 clones, 84% seen once, with roughly 10% in the top ten. This TCR was recovered from a man in his 60s with active or convalescent COVID-19. The chain is built from TRBV4-3 and TRBJ2-1, with D possibly matching TRBD1 (5 bases). The material sequenced was peripheral blood. The CDR3 here is CASSQGLSSYNEQFF. CDR3 DNA sequence: TGCGCCAGCAGCCAGGGGCTCAGCTCCTACAATGAGCAGTTCTTC.